These 26 T cell receptor beta chains share one sample of origin, sequenced in a study of T cells after yellow fever vaccination. TCRdb reanalysed the 5' RACE reads using MiXCR and keeps one entry per CDR3 protein. The table lists roughly 26,000 distinct CDR3 sequences, 5% to 6% of them singletons. Sequencing used PBMCs, either bulk or a sorted T-cell subset (CD4+, CD8+, memory, or dextramer-sorted; not recorded which), obtained 15 days after the yellow fever booster vaccination. These receptors were obtained from a man aged 25-40 years who received the YFV17D yellow fever vaccine.

This clonotype has a count of ten or more. This chain links TRBV7-2 with TRBJ2-1; D possibly corresponds to TRBD2 (6 bases). Germline V gives CDR1 SGHTA, CDR2 FQGNSA. Trimming removed 0 bases from V and 7 bases from J, with 10 bases in between. This CDR3 has 14 amino acids. The CDR3 is CASSLAGLSNEQFF. The CDR3 DNA follows: TGTGCCAGCAGCTTAGCGGGACTTTCTAATGAGCAGTTCTTC.

This clonotype was counted ten times or more. The chain carries TRBV5-1 and TRBJ2-7; D is undetermined. The CDR3 has 11 residues. Germline values: CDR1 SGHRS, CDR2 YFSETQ. V was shortened by 4 bases and J by 5 bases, with 7 bases between the two germline ends. The CDR3 region is CASSDFHEQYF. CDR3 in DNA: TGCGCCAGCAGCGACTTCCACGAGCAGTACTTC.

This clonotype was counted at least ten times. The chain recombines TRBV10-3 with TRBJ2-3, with D possibly TRBD1 on 5 matching bases. This CDR3 contains 12 residues. The ends were cut back, 10 bases at V and 2 bases at J, with 10 bases in the middle. The germline V gene encodes CDR1 ENHRY and CDR2 SYGVKD. The CDR3 DNA is TGTGCCACTAAGGACACCACAGATACGCAGTATTTT. Encoded protein: CATKDTTDTQYF.

This clonotype was observed many times. This chain connects TRBV20-1 to TRBJ2-7, with 7 nucleotides matching TRBD1. V was clipped by 6 bases and J by 0 bases; unmatched bases: 11. The CDR3 consists of 15 residues. Germline loops: CDR1 DFQATT, CDR2 SNEGSKA (reference sequence). CDR3 region: CSAQIWGQPSYEQYF. The CDR3 coding sequence is TGCAGTGCCCAGATCTGGGGACAGCCCTCCTACGAGCAGTACTTC.

At least ten counts were recorded for this clonotype. The V call is TRBV5-5, the J call TRBJ1-1, with no clear D. Germline values: CDR1 SGHKS, CDR2 YYEKEE (reference sequence). Trimming removed 4 bases at V and 3 bases at J, with 10 bases between. This CDR3 contains 13 residues. The CDR3 DNA follows: TGTGCCAGCAGCCCCACGACTGACACTGAAGCTTTCTTT. This sequence encodes CASSPTTDTEAFF.

The chain combines TRBV20-1 with TRBJ1-2; 8 nucleotides match TRBD1. The CDR3 sequence is 15 residues long. With V trimmed by 3 bases and J by 0 bases, 6 bases remained unmatched. In germline, CDR1 is DFQATT, CDR2 SNEGSKA (reference sequence). The CDR3 sequence: CSASPDREANYGYTF. CDR3 DNA sequence: TGCAGTGCTAGCCCGGACAGGGAAGCTAACTATGGCTACACCTTC.

The sample holds many counts of this clonotype. The chain links TRBV11-3 to TRBJ2-1; no clear D. The CDR3 runs to 13 residues. V was trimmed by 0 bases and J by 6 bases, leaving 6 bases between them. Germline V gene lookup returns CDR1 SGHNT and CDR2 YENEEA. CDR3 loop: CASSLETFNEQFF. The CDR3 DNA sequence: TGTGCCAGCAGCTTAGAGACTTTCAATGAGCAGTTCTTC.

This clonotype was picked up many times. The chain joins TRBV4-3 to TRBJ2-7, with a tentative D call TRBD1 (6 bases). The CDR3 has 14 amino acids. CDR1 is LGHNA, CDR2 YSLEER, per germline. Trimming removed 2 bases from V and 6 bases from J, with 14 bases in between. For the CDR3, the DNA is TGCGCCAGCAGCCAAATCGGCAGGGGACGCGAGCAGTACTTC. Protein: CASSQIGRGREQYF.

This clonotype was recorded at least ten times. The chain uses TRBV5-1 and TRBJ1-4; D is perhaps TRBD1 (5 bases). The CDR3 contains 14 residues. Between the trimmed V and J ends, which lost 4 bases and 4 bases, there was a span of 11 bases. The germline CDR1 and CDR2 sequences are SGHRS and YFSETQ. The CDR3 bases are TGCGCCAGCAGCCGGGGGAGGGGTAATGAAAAACTGTTTTTT. Translation: CASSRGRGNEKLFF.

This clonotype has ten or more counts. The chain joins TRBV20-1 to TRBJ2-5; 10 nucleotides align to TRBD2. The ends lost 8 bases at V and 3 bases at J; junction bases unmatched: 6. Germline V gene sequence: CDR1 DFQATT, CDR2 SNEGSKA (reference sequence). The CDR3 contains 13 residues. The CDR3 here is CSPLGTSEETQYF. The CDR3 DNA is TGCAGTCCGCTCGGGACTAGCGAAGAGACCCAGTACTTC.

This clonotype was seen ten or more times. CDR3 loop: CASSYGTSGIYNEQFF. In DNA form, the CDR3 reads TGTGCCAGCAGTTATGGGACTAGCGGGATCTACAATGAGCAGTTCTTC. This sequence joins TRBV6-2 or TRBV6-3 and TRBJ2-1; 13 bases fit TRBD2. V lost 3 bases to trimming and J lost 3 bases; unmatched junction nucleotides: 2. The germline V gene has CDR1 MNHEY and CDR2 SVGEGT. CDR3 length equals 16 residues.

This clonotype has a count of ten or more. V is TRBV7-2 and J is TRBJ2-1; 7 nucleotides align to TRBD2. The germline gives CDR1 SGHTA, CDR2 FQGNSA. This CDR3 contains 14 residues. J gave up 2 bases and V 6 bases, and 4 bases lay outside the gene matches. The CDR3 nucleotides are TGTGCCAGCAGTAGCGGGTTAACCTACAATGAGCAGTTCTTC. Amino acid sequence: CASSSGLTYNEQFF.

This clonotype was counted at least ten times. The chain carries TRBV10-3 and TRBJ2-3; 9 bases are shared with TRBD2. Looked up from germline, CDR1 is ENHRY and CDR2 is SYGVKD. There are 15 residues in the CDR3. V lost 3 bases and J lost 4; bases outside the gene matches: 5. The CDR3 sequence: CAISEYVAGADTQYF. DNA for the CDR3: TGTGCCATCAGTGAATATGTAGCGGGAGCAGATACGCAGTATTTT.

This clonotype was counted at least ten times. The chain carries TRBV12-3 or TRBV12-4 and TRBJ2-1, with a possible D match to TRBD2 (5 bases). Trimming removed 5 bases at V and 10 bases at J, with 18 bases between. The CDR3 totals 14 residues. CDR3 amino acids: CASSGSLRVSEQFF. In DNA, the CDR3 is TGTGCCAGCAGTGGGAGTCTACGGGTTTCGGAGCAGTTCTTC.

This clonotype was counted ten times or more. This chain connects TRBV7-2 to TRBJ2-7, with a tentative D call TRBD2 (5 bases). The CDR3 sequence is 15 residues long. The germline V gene has CDR1 SGHTA and CDR2 FQGNSA. The ends were cut back, 1 base at V and 2 bases at J, with 12 bases in the middle. The DNA for the CDR3 is TGTGCCAGCAGCTTAGGGGCCCTAGCCCCCTACGAGCAGTACTTC. Protein sequence: CASSLGALAPYEQYF.

Points on this clonotype: A read error may be the cause here, since a much bigger clone is one base away. The V gene is TRBV20-1, the J gene TRBJ2-3, with TRBD1 matching over 10 bases. Losses at the gene ends were 6 bases for V and 2 bases for J; bases not matched to a gene: 11. There are 16 residues in the CDR3. Germline CDR1 and CDR2: DFQATT and SNEGSKA (reference sequence). The CDR3: CSACIQTGGLTDTQYF. CDR3 coding DNA: TGCAGTGCCTGCATACAGACAGGGGGCCTCACAGATACGCAGTATTTT.

This clonotype was recorded at least ten times. In DNA form, the CDR3 reads TGCGCCAGCACCCCTCCGACAGGGCTTCGCACAGATACGCAGTATTTT. Encoded protein: CASTPPTGLRTDTQYF. The chain carries TRBV4-3 and TRBJ2-3, with 7 nucleotides matching TRBD1. This CDR3 has 16 amino acids. The germline V gene encodes CDR1 LGHNA and CDR2 YSLEER. V gave up 7 bases and J gave up 1 base; unmatched junction bases: 11.

This clonotype was seen many times. The J gene is TRBJ2-2, the V gene TRBV29-1, with TRBD1 matching over 8 bases. Germline CDR1 SQVTM, CDR2 ANQGSEA. The CDR3 has 16 amino acids. The V segment lost 1 base and the J segment 4 bases; nucleotides outside the gene matches: 8. The CDR3 DNA follows: TGCAGCGTTGAAGGACAGGGGATCTCTGGCACCGGGGAGCTGTTTTTT. Its translation is CSVEGQGISGTGELFF.

Only one count was recorded for this clonotype. The rearrangement uses TRBV5-6 and TRBJ2-1; no reliable D call. The CDR3 has 16 residues. Per germline, CDR1 SGHDT and CDR2 YYEEEE. Trimming pared 7 bases from V and 0 bases from J, leaving 17 bases between. CDR3 DNA: TGTGCCAGCGGCCCCGAGCGACTCTGCTCCTACAATGAGCAGTTCTTC. It yields the protein CASGPERLCSYNEQFF.

There are many counts of this clonotype. The V and J genes are TRBV5-1 and TRBJ1-3; D is perhaps TRBD1 (6 bases). CDR3 size: 16 residues. CDR1 and CDR2 (germline): SGHRS, YFSETQ. Trimming pared 0 bases from V and 3 bases from J, leaving 13 bases between. CDR3 nucleotide sequence: TGCGCCAGCAGCTTGGCGGGGGGCCGTTATGGAAACACCATATATTTT. Translating gives CASSLAGGRYGNTIYF.

This clonotype was found many times. The gene calls are TRBV12-3 or TRBV12-4 and TRBJ2-1, with a possible D match to TRBD1 (5 bases). The CDR3 length is 15 residues. The V end was cut by 2 bases, the J end by 2 bases, with 10 bases between. The CDR3 reads CASSLSETAYNEQFF. The CDR3, as DNA: TGTGCCAGCAGTTTAAGCGAGACAGCCTACAATGAGCAGTTCTTC.

In this sample, this clonotype turned up many times. CDR3 nucleotide sequence: TGTGCCATCAGGGCTAGCGGCCAAGAGACCCAGTACTTC. Translated, it gives CAIRASGQETQYF. The chain joins TRBV10-3 to TRBJ2-5; TRBD2 matches 7 bases. The CDR3 consists of 13 residues. Unmatched junction bases numbered 2, after V lost 6 bases and J lost 1 base. CDR1 ENHRY and CDR2 SYGVKD come from the germline V gene.

By its share, this clonotype is medium-sized. The J gene is TRBJ1-1, the V gene TRBV29-1; D remains unclear. CDR3 length: 14 residues. Trimming shortened V by 6 bases and J by 0 bases, and 14 bases separated the two germline ends. Looked up from germline, CDR1 is SQVTM and CDR2 is ANQGSEA. For the CDR3, the DNA is TGCAGCGTGAAATCGGACGGAGTGAACACTGAAGCTTTCTTT. It encodes CSVKSDGVNTEAFF. The full variable domain, completed using reference TRBV29-1 and TRBJ1-1, is SAVISQKPSRDICQRGTSLTIQCQVDSQVTMMFWYRQQPGQSLTLIATANQGSEATYESGFVIDKFPISRPNLTFSTLTVSNMSPEDSSIYLCSVKSDGVNTEAFFGQGTRLTVV.

This clonotype was recorded at least ten times. The V call is TRBV10-3, the J call TRBJ1-3; D unresolved. The ends were cut back, 7 bases at V and 4 bases at J, with 14 bases in the middle. CDR3 size: 14 residues. The germline gives CDR1 ENHRY, CDR2 SYGVKD. Here the CDR3 DNA reads TGTGCCATCATGGGCCAGGCAAAAGGAAACACCATATATTTT. Its protein product is CAIMGQAKGNTIYF.

This clonotype was counted at least ten times. The rearrangement uses TRBV19 and TRBJ1-5; weak D call: TRBD1 (5 bases). V lost 5 bases and J 2 bases, leaving 13 bases between the germline ends. This CDR3 has 15 residues. Germline-derived CDR1 and CDR2 are LNHDA and SQIVND (reference sequence). The CDR3 DNA is TGTGCCAGTAGTGTGTTTCTAGGGGGCAATCAGCCCCAGCATTTT. Protein product: CASSVFLGGNQPQHF.

This clonotype came up many times. The rearrangement joins TRBV12-3 or TRBV12-4 to TRBJ1-3; 8 nucleotides match TRBD1. The CDR3 sequence is 16 residues long. V shed 3 bases and J 2 bases; nucleotides not matched to a gene: 6. Here the CDR3 DNA reads TGTGCCAGCAGTTTCTCAGGGGGCTGGACTGGAAACACCATATATTTT. It is translated as CASSFSGGWTGNTIYF.